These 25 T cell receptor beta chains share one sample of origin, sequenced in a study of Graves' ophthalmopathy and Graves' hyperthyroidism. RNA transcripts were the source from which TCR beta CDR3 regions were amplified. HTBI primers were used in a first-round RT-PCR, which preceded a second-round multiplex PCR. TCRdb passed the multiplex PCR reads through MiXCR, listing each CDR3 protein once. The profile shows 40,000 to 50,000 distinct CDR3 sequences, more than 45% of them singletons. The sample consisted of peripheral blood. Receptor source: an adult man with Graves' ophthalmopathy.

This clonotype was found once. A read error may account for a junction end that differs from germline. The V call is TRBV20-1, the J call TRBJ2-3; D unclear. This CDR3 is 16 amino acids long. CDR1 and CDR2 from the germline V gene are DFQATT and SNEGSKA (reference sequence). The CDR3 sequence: CSARVIDQFLTDTQYF. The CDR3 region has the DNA TGCAGTGCTAGAGTAATAGATCAATTCCTCACAGATACGCAGTATTTC.

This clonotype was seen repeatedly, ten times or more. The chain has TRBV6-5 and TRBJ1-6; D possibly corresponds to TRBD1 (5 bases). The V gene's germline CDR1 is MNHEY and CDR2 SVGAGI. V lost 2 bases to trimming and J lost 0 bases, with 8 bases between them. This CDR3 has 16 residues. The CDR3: CASSYGGSSYNSPLHF. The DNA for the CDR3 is TGTGCCAGCAGTTACGGGGGAAGCTCCTATAATTCACCCCTCCACTTT.

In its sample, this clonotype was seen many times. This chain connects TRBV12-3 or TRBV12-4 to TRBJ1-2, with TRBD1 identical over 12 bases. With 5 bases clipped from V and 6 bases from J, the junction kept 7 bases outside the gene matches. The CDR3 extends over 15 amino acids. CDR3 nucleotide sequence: TGTGCCAGCAGTACCCCGGGACAGGGGGCGGATGGCTACACCTTC. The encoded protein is CASSTPGQGADGYTF.

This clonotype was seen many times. For the CDR3, the DNA is TGCAGTGCTAGAATCGGTGGCGGCAACACCGGGGAGCTGTTTTTT. Encoded protein: CSARIGGGNTGELFF. The chain is built from TRBV20-1 and TRBJ2-2; D not resolved. V was trimmed by 2 bases and J by 2 bases, leaving 12 bases between them. The CDR3 has 15 amino acids. Germline lookup yields CDR1 DFQATT and CDR2 SNEGSKA (reference sequence).

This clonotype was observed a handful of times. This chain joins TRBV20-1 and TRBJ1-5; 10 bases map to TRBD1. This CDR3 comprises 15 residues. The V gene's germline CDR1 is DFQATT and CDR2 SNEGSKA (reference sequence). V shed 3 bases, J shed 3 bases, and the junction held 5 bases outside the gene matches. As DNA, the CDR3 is TGCAGTGCTAGGGAGGGACAGGGGAACAATCAGCCCCAGCATTTT. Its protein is CSAREGQGNNQPQHF.

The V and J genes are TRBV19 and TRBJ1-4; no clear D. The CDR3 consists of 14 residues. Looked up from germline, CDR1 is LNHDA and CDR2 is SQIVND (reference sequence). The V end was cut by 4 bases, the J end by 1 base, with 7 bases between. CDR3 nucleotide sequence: TGTGCCAGTAGTAAGGGAAGAACTAATGAAAAACTGTTTTTT. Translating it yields CASSKGRTNEKLFF.

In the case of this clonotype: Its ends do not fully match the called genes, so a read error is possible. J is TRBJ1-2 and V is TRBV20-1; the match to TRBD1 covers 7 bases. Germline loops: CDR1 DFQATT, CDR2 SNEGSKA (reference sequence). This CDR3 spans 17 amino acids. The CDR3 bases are TGCAGTGCTAGAGACCCAGCTCCGAGACAGGGTAACTACGGCTACACCTTC. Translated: CSARDPAPRQGNYGYTF.

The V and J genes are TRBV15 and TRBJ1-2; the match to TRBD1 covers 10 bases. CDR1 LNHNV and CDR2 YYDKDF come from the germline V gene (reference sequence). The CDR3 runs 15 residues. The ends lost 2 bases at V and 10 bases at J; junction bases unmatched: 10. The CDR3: CATSRHDRDRGYYTF. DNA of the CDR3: TGTGCCACCAGCAGACACGACCGGGACAGGGGATACTACACCTTC.

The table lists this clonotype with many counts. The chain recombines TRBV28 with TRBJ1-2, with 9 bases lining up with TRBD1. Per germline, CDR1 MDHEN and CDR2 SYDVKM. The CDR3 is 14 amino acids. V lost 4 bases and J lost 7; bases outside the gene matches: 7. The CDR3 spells CASSWTGVTAGYTF. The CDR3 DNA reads TGTGCCAGCAGTTGGACAGGGGTGACCGCTGGCTACACCTTC.

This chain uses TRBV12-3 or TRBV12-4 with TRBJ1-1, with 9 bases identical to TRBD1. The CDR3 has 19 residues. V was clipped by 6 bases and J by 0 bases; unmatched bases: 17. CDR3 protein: CASRPRDRVWAQMNTEAFF. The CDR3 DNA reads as TGTGCCAGCAGGCCCCGGGACAGGGTCTGGGCACAAATGAACACTGAAGCTTTCTTT.

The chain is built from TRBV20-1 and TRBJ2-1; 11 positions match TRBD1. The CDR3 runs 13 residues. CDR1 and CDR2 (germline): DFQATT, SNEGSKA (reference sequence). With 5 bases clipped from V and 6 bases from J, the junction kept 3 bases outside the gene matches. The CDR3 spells CSASGTGGNEQFF. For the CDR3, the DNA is TGCAGTGCTTCCGGGACAGGGGGCAATGAGCAGTTCTTC.

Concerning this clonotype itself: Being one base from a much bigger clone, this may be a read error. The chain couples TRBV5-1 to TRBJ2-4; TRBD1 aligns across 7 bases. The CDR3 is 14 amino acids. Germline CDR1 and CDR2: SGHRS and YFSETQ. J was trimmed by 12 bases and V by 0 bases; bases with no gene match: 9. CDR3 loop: CASSLEGGQSSQYF. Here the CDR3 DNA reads TGCGCCAGCAGCTTGGAAGGGGGACAGTCGAGTCAGTACTTC.

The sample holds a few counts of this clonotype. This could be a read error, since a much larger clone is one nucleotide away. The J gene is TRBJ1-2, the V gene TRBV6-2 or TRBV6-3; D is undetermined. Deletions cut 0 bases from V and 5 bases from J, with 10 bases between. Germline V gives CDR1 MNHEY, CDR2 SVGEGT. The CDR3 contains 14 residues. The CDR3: CASSYSPRAYGYTF. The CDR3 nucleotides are TGTGCCAGCAGTTACTCGCCAAGGGCATATGGCTACACCTTC.

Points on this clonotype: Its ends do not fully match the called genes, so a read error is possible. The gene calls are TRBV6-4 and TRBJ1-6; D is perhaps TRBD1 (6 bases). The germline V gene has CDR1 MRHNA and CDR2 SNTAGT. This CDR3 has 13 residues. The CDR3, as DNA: TGTGCAAGCAGTGACGGGGACATTACACCCCTCCACTTT. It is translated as CASSDGDITPLHF.

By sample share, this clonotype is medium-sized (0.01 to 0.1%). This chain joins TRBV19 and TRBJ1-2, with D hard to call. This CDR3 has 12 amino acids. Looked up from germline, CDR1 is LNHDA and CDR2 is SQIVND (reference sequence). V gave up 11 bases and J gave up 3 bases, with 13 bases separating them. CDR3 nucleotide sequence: TGTGCCGGGCGGAAGGGAGACTATGGCTACACCTTC. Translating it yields CAGRKGDYGYTF.

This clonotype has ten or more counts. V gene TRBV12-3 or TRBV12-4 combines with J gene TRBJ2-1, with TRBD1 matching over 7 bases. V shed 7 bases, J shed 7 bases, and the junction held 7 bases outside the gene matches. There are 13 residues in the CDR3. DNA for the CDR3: TGTGCCAGCACCCTAGGACAGGCGAATGAGCAGTTCTTC. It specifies CASTLGQANEQFF.

The CDR3 loop is CASSVGSNEQYF. CDR3 nucleotides: TGTGCCAGCAGCGTAGGGAGTAACGAGCAGTACTTC. The rearrangement uses TRBV9 and TRBJ2-7; D is uncertain. The CDR3 loop spans 12 amino acids. Germline V gene sequence: CDR1 SGDLS, CDR2 YYNGEE. V was trimmed by 0 bases and J by 5 bases, leaving 6 bases between them.

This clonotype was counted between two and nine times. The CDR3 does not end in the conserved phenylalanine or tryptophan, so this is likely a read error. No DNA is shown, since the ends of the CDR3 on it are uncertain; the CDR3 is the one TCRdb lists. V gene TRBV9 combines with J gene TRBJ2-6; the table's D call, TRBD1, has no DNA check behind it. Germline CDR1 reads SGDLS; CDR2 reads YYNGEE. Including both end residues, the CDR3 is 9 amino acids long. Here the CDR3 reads CASSKGGGG.

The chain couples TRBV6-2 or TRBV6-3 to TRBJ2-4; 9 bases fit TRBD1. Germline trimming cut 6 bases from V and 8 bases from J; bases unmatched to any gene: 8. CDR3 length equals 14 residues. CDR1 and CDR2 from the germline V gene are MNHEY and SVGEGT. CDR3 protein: CASRPQGAEDIQYF. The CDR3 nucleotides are TGTGCCAGCAGGCCACAGGGGGCAGAAGACATTCAGTACTTC.

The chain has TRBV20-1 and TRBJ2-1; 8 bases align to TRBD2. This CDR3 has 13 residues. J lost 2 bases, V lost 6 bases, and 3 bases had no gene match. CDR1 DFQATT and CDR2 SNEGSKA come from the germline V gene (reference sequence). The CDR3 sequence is CSASTSAYNEQFF. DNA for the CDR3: TGCAGTGCCTCGACTAGCGCCTACAATGAGCAGTTCTTC.

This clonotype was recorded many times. CDR3 in DNA: TGTGCCAGCAGTTACTCGTTGGGGTACCAAGAGACCCAGTACTTC. Protein product: CASSYSLGYQETQYF. The chain employs TRBV6-5 and TRBJ2-5, with D hard to call. CDR1 MNHEY and CDR2 SVGAGI come from the germline V gene. The V gene lost 0 bases and the J gene lost 0 bases, with 8 bases spanning the gap. This CDR3 has 15 residues.

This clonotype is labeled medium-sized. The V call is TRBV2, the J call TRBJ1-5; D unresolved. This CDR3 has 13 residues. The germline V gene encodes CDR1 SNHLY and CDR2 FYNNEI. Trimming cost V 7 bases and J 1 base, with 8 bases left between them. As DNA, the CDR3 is TGTGCCAGCATGGGGAGGAGCAATCAGCCCCAGCATTTT. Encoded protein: CASMGRSNQPQHF.

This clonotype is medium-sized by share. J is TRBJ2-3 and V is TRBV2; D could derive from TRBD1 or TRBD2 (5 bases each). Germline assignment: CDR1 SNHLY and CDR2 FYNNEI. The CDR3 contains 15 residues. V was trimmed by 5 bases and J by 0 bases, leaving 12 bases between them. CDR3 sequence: CASSSGTASTDTQYF. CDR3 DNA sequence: TGTGCCAGCAGTTCCGGGACGGCTAGCACAGATACGCAGTATTTT.

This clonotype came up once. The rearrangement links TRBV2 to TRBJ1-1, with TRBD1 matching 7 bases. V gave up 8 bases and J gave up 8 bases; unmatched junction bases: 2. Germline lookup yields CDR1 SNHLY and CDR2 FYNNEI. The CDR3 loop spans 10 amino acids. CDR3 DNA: TGTGCCAGCTCGACAGGGGAAGCTTTCTTT. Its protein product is CASSTGEAFF.

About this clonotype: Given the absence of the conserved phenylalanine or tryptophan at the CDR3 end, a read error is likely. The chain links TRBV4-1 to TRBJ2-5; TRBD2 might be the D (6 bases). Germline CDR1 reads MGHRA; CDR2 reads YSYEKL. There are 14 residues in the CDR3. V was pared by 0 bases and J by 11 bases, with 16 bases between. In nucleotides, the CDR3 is TGCGCCAGCAGCCAAGATCGAGTAGAGGGGACTCAGTACTGC. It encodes CASSQDRVEGTQYC.